These 2 T cell receptor beta chains were sequenced from one sample in a study of T cell responses to AZD1222 COVID-19 vaccine. Clones were sequenced by immunoSEQ multiplex PCR, and TCRdb holds only the in-frame ones, with some missing. The sample comprises tens of thousands of clones, about 91% of which are singletons, and around 10% rests with the top ten. Here the sequenced sample was peripheral blood, taken on day 0 of MenACWY control vaccination. The source is an adult in good health.

This chain connects TRBV19 to TRBJ1-5, with D possibly being TRBD1 (5 bases). The CDR3 covers 16 residues. Trimming cost V 5 bases and J 3 bases, with 17 bases left between them. Germline CDR1 and CDR2: LNHDA and SQIVND (reference sequence). This CDR3 is CASSGLAGTVNQPQHF. In DNA form, the CDR3 reads TGTGCCAGTAGTGGACTGGCCGGGACCGTCAATCAGCCCCAGCATTTT.

CDR3 coding DNA: TGTGCCACCAGTGCAAGGGACACTGAAGCTTTCTTT. Translating it yields CATSARDTEAFF. The V and J genes are TRBV24-1 and TRBJ1-1; no firm D call. Germline loops: CDR1 KGHDR, CDR2 SFDVKD. V lost 5 bases and J 3 bases, leaving 6 bases between the germline ends. There are 12 residues in the CDR3.